One and the same sample provided the 30 T cell receptor beta chains below, sequenced in a study of patients and donors after allogeneic stem cell transplantation. TCRdb ran MiXCR on the RT-PCR reads and lists one entry per CDR3 protein. The data show over 400,000 distinct CDR3 sequences, 15% to 20% seen once. The source material was blood, either unsorted or a sorted T cell fraction (not recorded which). The receptors stem from a human donor who was either an allogeneic HSCT recipient or a stem cell or donor lymphocyte infusion donor (not recorded which). It is not recorded whose cells these are; they may come from a transplant donor.

This clonotype has a handful of counts. The chain uses TRBV11-2 and TRBJ2-7; TRBD1 matches at 8 bases. The CDR3 is 16 residues long. V was clipped by 1 base and J by 4 bases; unmatched bases: 9. Germline V lookup: CDR1 SGHAT, CDR2 FQNNGV. CDR3 region: CASSLVSGTGQYEQYF. In DNA, the CDR3 is TGTGCCAGCAGCTTAGTTTCCGGGACAGGACAGTACGAGCAGTACTTC.

This clonotype has more than one count but fewer than ten. J is TRBJ1-6 and V is TRBV11-2, with D tentatively TRBD1 (6 bases). The CDR3 extends over 15 amino acids. The germline V and J ends were trimmed by 7 bases and 7 bases, with 17 bases remaining between them. Germline CDR1 reads SGHAT; CDR2 reads FQNNGV. The chain's CDR3 is CASMKFRDKNSPLHF. In DNA form, the CDR3 reads TGTGCCAGCATGAAGTTCCGGGACAAAAATTCACCCCTCCACTTT.

V usage is TRBV4-1 and J usage is TRBJ1-2; no clear D. V dropped 7 bases and J dropped 5 bases, with 11 bases sitting between them. Germline-derived CDR1 and CDR2 are MGHRA and YSYEKL. This CDR3 comprises 12 residues. The CDR3 loop reads CASTGYSYGYTF. In nucleotides, the CDR3 is TGCGCCAGCACCGGGTATAGTTATGGCTACACCTTC.

The chain recombines TRBV29-1 with TRBJ1-2; 9 bases map to TRBD1. Per the germline V gene, CDR1 is SQVTM and CDR2 is ANQGSEA. The CDR3 sequence is 15 residues long. V was pared by 6 bases and J by 3 bases, with 11 bases of the junction left unmatched. The chain's CDR3 is CSVLSTGGKDYGYTF. Written as DNA, the CDR3 is TGCAGCGTCCTCAGCACAGGGGGCAAGGACTATGGCTACACCTTC.

The chain carries TRBV14 and TRBJ2-3; D gene unclear. Germline-derived CDR1 and CDR2 are SGHDN and FVKESK. The CDR3 is 14 residues long. V lost 0 bases, J lost 2 bases, and 6 bases lay in between. DNA for the CDR3: TGTGCCAGCAGCCAAGATGGTGACACAGATACGCAGTATTTT. As protein: CASSQDGDTDTQYF.

This clonotype was seen more than once but under ten times. This CDR3 reads CSARDTEAFF. For the CDR3, the DNA is TGCAGTGCACGGGACACTGAAGCTTTCTTT. The chain has TRBV20-1 and TRBJ1-1; D uncertain. With 6 bases removed from V and 3 bases from J, the gap between germline ends came to 5 bases. Germline-derived CDR1 and CDR2 are DFQATT and SNEGSKA (reference sequence). CDR3 length equals 10 residues.

The CDR3 reads CSAQRTGVRSPEAFF. For the CDR3, the DNA is TGCAGTGCTCAAAGGACAGGGGTGAGAAGTCCTGAAGCTTTCTTT. The V and J genes are TRBV20-1 and TRBJ1-1, with 9 bases matching TRBD1. The CDR3 covers 15 residues. J gave up 6 bases and V 5 bases, and 13 bases lay outside the gene matches. CDR1 is DFQATT, CDR2 SNEGSKA, per germline (reference sequence).

The table lists this clonotype with many counts. The J gene is TRBJ2-1, the V gene TRBV7-9, with D perhaps given as TRBD1 or TRBD2 (5 bases each). Trimming took off 5 bases at V and 5 bases at J, with 13 bases between the two ends. The CDR3 covers 14 residues. Germline lookup yields CDR1 SEHNR and CDR2 FQNEAQ (reference sequence). The DNA for the CDR3 is TGTGCCAGCAGCCCCCTGGGGGACCACAATGAGCAGTTCTTC. Protein sequence: CASSPLGDHNEQFF.

This clonotype was recorded at least ten times. J is TRBJ2-3 and V is TRBV6-5, with TRBD1 identical over 8 bases. There are 17 residues in the CDR3. Germline V gene sequence: CDR1 MNHEY, CDR2 SVGAGI. V shed 2 bases, J shed 2 bases, and the junction held 9 bases outside the gene matches. This CDR3 reads CASSYGPGQEITDTQYF. CDR3 DNA: TGTGCCAGCAGTTACGGCCCGGGACAGGAGATCACAGATACGCAGTATTTT.

The CDR3 loop reads CASSVVGTGLYGYTF. For the CDR3, the DNA is TGTGCCAGCAGCGTAGTGGGGACAGGCCTCTATGGCTACACCTTC. V and J are TRBV9 and TRBJ1-2, with 8 bases lining up with TRBD1. The germline V gene has CDR1 SGDLS and CDR2 YYNGEE. The CDR3 sequence is 15 residues long. The junction had 5 bases not matched to a gene; V was cut back by 0 bases and J by 4 bases. Supplemented by reference TRBV9 and TRBJ1-2, the full variable domain reads DSGVTQTPKHLITATGQRVTLRCSPRSGDLSVYWYQQSLDQGLQFLIQYYNGEERAKGNILERFSAQQFPDLHSELNLSSLELGDSALYFCASSVVGTGLYGYTFGSGTRLTVV.

CDR3 in amino acids: CASSSTGSGGNEQFF. Written as DNA, the CDR3 is TGCGCCAGCAGCTCCACAGGGAGCGGAGGGAATGAGCAGTTCTTC. The chain uses TRBV5-1 and TRBJ2-1; D might be TRBD1 or TRBD2, each matching 6 bases. Trimming shortened V by 3 bases and J by 7 bases, and 17 bases separated the two germline ends. The CDR3 has 15 residues. Germline CDR1 SGHRS, CDR2 YFSETQ.

This clonotype has only a few counts. This chain links TRBV30 with TRBJ1-6; D perhaps matches TRBD1 (5 bases). In germline, CDR1 is GTSNPN, CDR2 SVGIG (reference sequence). This CDR3 is built from 11 residues. Deletions cut 3 bases from V and 19 bases from J, with 16 bases between. Here the CDR3 reads CAWSSGAPPHF. CDR3 coding DNA: TGTGCCTGGAGCTCTGGGGCTCCCCCTCACTTT.

This clonotype was counted a few times. V and J are TRBV5-1 and TRBJ1-1, with D perhaps matching TRBD1 (6 bases). This CDR3 is built from 13 residues. In germline, CDR1 is SGHRS, CDR2 YFSETQ. V lost 5 bases and J 4 bases, leaving 12 bases between the germline ends. In DNA form, the CDR3 reads TGCGCCAGCAGGTCAGGGGCGACCACTGAAGCTTTCTTT. Its protein is CASRSGATTEAFF.

The chain employs TRBV30 and TRBJ2-4; no definite D call. This CDR3 is built from 13 residues. The V gene lost 0 bases and the J gene lost 4 bases, with 7 bases spanning the gap. CDR1 GTSNPN and CDR2 SVGIG come from the germline V gene (reference sequence). The CDR3 DNA reads as TGTGCCTGGAGTGTACTTGAGAAAAACATTCAGTACTTC. Its protein is CAWSVLEKNIQYF.

This clonotype was seen repeatedly, ten times or more. The chain carries TRBV9 and TRBJ2-1; 9 bases line up with TRBD1. The CDR3 covers 16 residues. CDR1 is SGDLS and CDR2 is YYNGEE in the germline V gene. With V trimmed by 2 bases and J by 8 bases, 11 bases remained unmatched. The CDR3 loop reads CASSVGGDRVSHEQFF. The CDR3, as DNA: TGTGCCAGCAGCGTGGGGGGGGACAGGGTTTCGCATGAGCAGTTCTTC.

The chain joins TRBV6-2 or TRBV6-3 to TRBJ2-7; D is uncertain. The CDR3 length is 15 residues. V was pared by 0 bases and J by 0 bases, with 9 bases between. Per germline, CDR1 MNHEY and CDR2 SVGEGT. The CDR3 coding sequence is TGTGCCAGCAGTTACTCGACTGGACGCTCCTACGAGCAGTACTTC. Encoded protein: CASSYSTGRSYEQYF.

This clonotype was detected only a few times. This chain links TRBV14 with TRBJ1-3; weak D call: TRBD1 (5 bases). The CDR3 extends over 16 amino acids. V gave up 3 bases and J gave up 0 bases, with 12 bases separating them. In germline, CDR1 is SGHDN, CDR2 FVKESK. The CDR3 sequence: CASSQYGGLSGNTIYF. The CDR3 nucleotides are TGTGCCAGCAGCCAGTATGGGGGTCTCTCTGGAAACACCATATATTTT.

In its sample, this clonotype was seen a few times. This chain joins TRBV27 and TRBJ2-2; TRBD2 matches 7 bases. The V segment lost 1 base and the J segment 5 bases; nucleotides outside the gene matches: 7. The CDR3 length is 16 residues. Germline values: CDR1 MNHEY, CDR2 SMNVEV (reference sequence). CDR3 loop: CASSLFTGGTTGELFF. The DNA of the CDR3 is TGTGCCAGCAGTTTATTTACCGGGGGGACGACCGGGGAGCTGTTTTTT.

This chain connects TRBV25-1 to TRBJ2-7, with D perhaps TRBD1 (5 bases). CDR1 and CDR2 (germline): MGHDK, SYGVNS. The ends were cut back, 0 bases at V and 3 bases at J, with 12 bases in the middle. The CDR3 spans 15 residues. CDR3 DNA sequence: TGTGCCAGCAGTGAATATCAGGGAAGGGGCTACGAGCAGTACTTC. Residues: CASSEYQGRGYEQYF.

This clonotype was observed a few times. V and J are TRBV10-3 and TRBJ2-5, with a tentative D call TRBD1 (6 bases). This CDR3 spans 15 amino acids. V was pared by 2 bases and J by 2 bases, with 12 bases between. In germline, CDR1 is ENHRY, CDR2 SYGVKD. DNA for the CDR3: TGTGCCATCAGTGAGCAGGTTGGACAGCAAGAGACCCAGTACTTC. It specifies CAISEQVGQQETQYF.

The chain combines TRBV4-1 with TRBJ1-5, with D hard to call. Germline assignment: CDR1 MGHRA and CDR2 YSYEKL. The CDR3 totals 19 residues. Trimming removed 0 bases from V and 2 bases from J, with 20 bases in between. The CDR3 region is CASSQERYGTLVGNQPQHF. CDR3 coding DNA: TGCGCCAGCAGCCAAGAAAGGTACGGAACCTTAGTGGGCAATCAGCCCCAGCATTTT.

The table lists this clonotype with a few counts. The chain carries TRBV3-1 and TRBJ2-2; the match to TRBD1 covers 10 bases. J was trimmed by 6 bases and V by 1 base; bases with no gene match: 8. In germline, CDR1 is LGHDT, CDR2 YNNKEL (reference sequence). This CDR3 has 17 residues. The chain's CDR3 is CASSQVPGQGVPGELFF. DNA of the CDR3: TGTGCCAGCAGCCAAGTTCCAGGACAGGGGGTGCCCGGGGAGCTGTTTTTT.

This clonotype has a handful of counts. V gene TRBV7-9 combines with J gene TRBJ2-7; 16 positions match TRBD2. Losses at the gene ends were 1 base for V and 6 bases for J; bases not matched to a gene: 6. Germline loops: CDR1 SEHNR, CDR2 FQNEAQ (reference sequence). CDR3 length equals 17 residues. Here the CDR3 DNA reads TGTGCCAGCAGCTTAGGGGGACTAGCGGGAGGGCCACTCGAGCAGTACTTC. Residues: CASSLGGLAGGPLEQYF.

This clonotype was picked up a small number of times. The chain combines TRBV25-1 with TRBJ1-2; D gene ambiguous. The CDR3 length is 13 residues. The V gene lost 4 bases and the J gene lost 8 bases, with 14 bases spanning the gap. Germline V gene lookup returns CDR1 MGHDK and CDR2 SYGVNS. The CDR3: CASSGSTRTGYTF. CDR3 sequence (DNA): TGTGCCAGCAGTGGGTCCACTCGAACGGGCTACACCTTC.

This clonotype was seen ten or more times. The CDR3 here is CASRRTSGSPSTDTQYF. CDR3 sequence (DNA): TGCGCCAGCAGAAGGACTAGCGGGTCTCCTAGCACAGATACGCAGTATTTT. The chain joins TRBV5-1 to TRBJ2-3; 11 bases map to TRBD2. Germline loops: CDR1 SGHRS, CDR2 YFSETQ. The CDR3 has 17 amino acids. Trimming removed 5 bases from V and 0 bases from J; junction bases left unmatched: 8. Supplemented by reference TRBV5-1 and TRBJ2-3, the full variable domain reads KAGVTQTPRYLIKTRGQQVTLSCSPISGHRSVSWYQQTPGQGLQFLFEYFSETQRNKGNFPGRFSGRQFSNSRSEMNVSTLELGDSALYLCASRRTSGSPSTDTQYFGPGTRLTVL.

CDR3 DNA: TGTGCCAGCAGACAAAACAGGGGGTCCACAGATACGCAGTATTTT. This gives the protein CASRQNRGSTDTQYF. V usage is TRBV27 and J usage is TRBJ2-3; 8 bases are a match to TRBD1. The CDR3 covers 15 residues. Germline CDR1 MNHEY, CDR2 SMNVEV (reference sequence). The V gene end was trimmed by 6 bases and the J gene end by 2 bases; junction bases not matched to a gene: 7.

This clonotype was found a few times. The chain links TRBV12-3 or TRBV12-4 to TRBJ2-2; TRBD1 aligns across 9 bases. This CDR3 spans 14 amino acids. The V gene end was trimmed by 6 bases and the J gene end by 6 bases; junction bases not matched to a gene: 5. This CDR3 reads CASRRTGESGELFF. CDR3 in DNA: TGTGCCAGCAGGCGGACAGGGGAATCCGGGGAGCTGTTTTTT.

The sample holds many counts of this clonotype. This chain's CDR3 is CASSPDGLNTEAFF. In DNA form, the CDR3 reads TGCGCCAGCAGTCCGGACGGGTTAAACACTGAAGCTTTCTTT. The V gene is TRBV4-3, the J gene TRBJ1-1; D is uncertain. Germline V CDR1 and CDR2: LGHNA, YSLEER. This CDR3 contains 14 residues. Trimming removed 6 bases from V and 2 bases from J, with 13 bases in between.

This clonotype occurred a few times. V is TRBV18 and J is TRBJ2-5; no definite D call. This CDR3 spans 13 amino acids. Trimming removed 3 bases from V and 1 base from J, with 6 bases in between. The germline gives CDR1 KGHSH, CDR2 LQKENI. The CDR3 protein is CASSPSSQETQYF. DNA of the CDR3: TGTGCCAGCTCACCGAGTTCCCAAGAGACCCAGTACTTC.

This chain joins TRBV2 and TRBJ2-6; a weak D match, TRBD1 (6 bases). The CDR3 is 17 residues long. The V gene's germline CDR1 is SNHLY and CDR2 FYNNEI. Trimming cost V 9 bases and J 0 bases, with 18 bases left between them. CDR3 loop: CASRVGHQFSGANVLTF. The CDR3 coding sequence is TGTGCCAGTCGCGTGGGACACCAGTTCTCTGGGGCCAACGTCCTGACTTTC.